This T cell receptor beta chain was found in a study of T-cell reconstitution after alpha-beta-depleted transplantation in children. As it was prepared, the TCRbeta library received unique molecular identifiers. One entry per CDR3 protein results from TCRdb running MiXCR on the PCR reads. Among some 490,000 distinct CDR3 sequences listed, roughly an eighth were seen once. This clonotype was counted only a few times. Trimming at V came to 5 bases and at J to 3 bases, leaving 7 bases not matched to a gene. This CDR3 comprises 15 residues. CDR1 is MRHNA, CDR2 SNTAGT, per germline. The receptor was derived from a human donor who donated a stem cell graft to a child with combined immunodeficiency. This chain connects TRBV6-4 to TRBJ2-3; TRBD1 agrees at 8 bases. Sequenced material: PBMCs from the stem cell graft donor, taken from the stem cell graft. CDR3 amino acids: CASSSTGEITDTQYF. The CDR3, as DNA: TGTGCCAGCAGTTCGACAGGGGAAATTACAGATACGCAGTATTTT.